The sequence of this TCR beta chain was determined in a study of siplizumab effects on memory and regulatory T cells. Whole-study results and caveats: The study found naive T cells seemingly more diverse than memory cells and seemingly major alloresponse contributors.

The V and J ends lost 4 bases and 2 bases, in that order; junction bases with no gene match: 10. The CDR3 has 17 residues. From germline, CDR1 is SGHVS and CDR2 FQNEAQ. Sequenced by immunoSEQ multiplex PCR; TCRdb stores in-frame clones only, minus some. The sample records 100,000 or so clones, approximately 91% being singletons. Concerning this clone: Its antigen is unknown.

Sequencing input: CD4+ T cells sorted from blood. The chain joins TRBV7-8 to TRBJ2-1; 8 bases map to TRBD2. The TCR originated in a human donor in good health. Some clones in this sample may be carry-over from other donors' samples. CDR3 in amino acids: CASSSSSAGGTYNEQFF. CDR3 nucleotide sequence: TGTGCCAGCAGCTCGTCGTCTGCGGGAGGCACCTACAATGAGCAGTTCTTC.